This T cell receptor beta chain was identified during a study of blood T cell repertoires in COVID-19. Study background: Material from acute and convalescent COVID-19 was sourced from the United States, Italy and Spain. T cells, B-cell-depleted T cells, or PBMCs supplied cDNA or gDNA.

Per the study methods: Amplification of reference gene primers provided the estimated nucleated cell counts. Here immunoSEQ multiplex PCR was the method, and the copy in TCRdb shows in-frame clones only, minus some. V, J and clone size derive from that table, while D and trimming were established from the DNA sequence. The sample shows some 130,000 clones, more than 75% of them seen only once. Germline CDR1 and CDR2: KGHDR and SFDVKD. The CDR3 contains 13 residues. Deletions cut 7 bases from V and 7 bases from J, with 13 bases between. The Seattle patients, enrolled during active infection, were followed longitudinally.

The J gene is TRBJ2-1, the V gene TRBV24-1; D perhaps matches TRBD1 (8 bases). The sequencing sample was made of peripheral blood. The origin of this receptor is a man between 60 and 75 years old with COVID-19, enrolled during active disease. The CDR3 is CATRNRGGNEQFF. In DNA, the CDR3 is TGTGCCACCAGAAACAGGGGGGGAAATGAGCAGTTCTTC.